The T cell receptor beta chain under discussion was sequenced for a study of vaccination and CD4 T cells after COVID-19. This CDR3 is 14 amino acids long. Trimming took 5 bases from V and 7 from J, leaving 15 bases between them. CDR1 and CDR2 (germline): SEHNR, FQNEAQ (reference sequence). In regard to this clonotype: Its antigen is still unknown.

Treatment in this sample: approximately nine-day PBMC culture with coronavirus spike peptide pools or control peptides (ViraFEST assay). The Oncomine TCR Beta short-read assay sequenced DNA from cultured CD4+ T cells. MiXCR was run by TCRdb on the PCR reads, yielding one entry per CDR3 protein. This sample has 10,000 to 15,000 distinct CDR3 sequences, with just over 35% found just once. The sequencing sample was made of cultured CD4+ T cells from blood. The clonotype originates from a human donor with COVID-19. The chain joins TRBV7-9 to TRBJ1-5; D might be TRBD1 (6 bases). CDR3 amino acids: CASSLGSQGQPQHF. CDR3 nucleotide sequence: TGTGCCAGCAGCCTTGGATCGCAGGGGCAGCCCCAGCATTTT.